These 21 T cell receptor beta chains were all obtained from the same sample, sequenced in a study of identical twins. TCRdb re-called the 5' RACE reads with MiXCR, one entry per CDR3 protein. The sample records 1.5 million to 2 million distinct CDR3 sequences, less than 35% being singletons. Sequencing was done on a sample of cord blood. The receptors were sampled from a newborn girl in good health.

This clonotype showed up many times. V gene TRBV9 combines with J gene TRBJ2-7; TRBD2 agrees at 10 bases. J was trimmed by 0 bases and V by 4 bases; bases with no gene match: 4. This CDR3 comprises 15 residues. Germline V gives CDR1 SGDLS, CDR2 YYNGEE. The CDR3 sequence is CASSPRTSGSYEQYF. Here the CDR3 DNA reads TGTGCCAGCAGCCCCCGGACTAGCGGCTCCTACGAGCAGTACTTC.

In this sample, this clonotype turned up many times. This chain joins TRBV4-1 and TRBJ2-1; D may be TRBD1 (6 bases). V shed 4 bases and J shed 4 bases, with 20 bases lying between them. This CDR3 has 17 amino acids. Germline CDR1 and CDR2: MGHRA and YSYEKL. The CDR3 is CASSPTGPQINYNEQFF. The CDR3 nucleotides are TGCGCCAGCAGCCCGACAGGTCCACAAATAAATTACAATGAGCAGTTCTTC.

This clonotype has a handful of counts. The chain has TRBV4-2 and TRBJ2-1; D gene unclear. Germline V gene lookup returns CDR1 LGHNA and CDR2 YNFKEQ. Trimming pared 0 bases from V and 15 bases from J, leaving 24 bases between. The CDR3 consists of 16 residues. In nucleotides, the CDR3 is TGTGCCAGCAGCCAAGATTGGTCACCTTTACAACAAGTCCCGTTCTTC. This codes for CASSQDWSPLQQVPFF.

The sample holds many counts of this clonotype. The rearrangement uses TRBV12-3 or TRBV12-4 and TRBJ2-7; D gene uncertain. The CDR3 has 11 residues. Trimming left V 3 bases short and J 10 bases short, with 10 bases between. The CDR3 is CASSFAARQYF. CDR3 bases: TGTGCCAGCAGTTTCGCAGCGCGACAGTACTTC.

This clonotype has more than one count but fewer than ten. This sequence joins TRBV12-3 or TRBV12-4 and TRBJ2-7; 9 positions match TRBD1. The trim removed 1 base at V and 3 bases at J, leaving 4 bases unmatched. The CDR3 contains 15 residues. The CDR3 loop is CASSLGDRVYYEQYF. CDR3 nucleotide sequence: TGTGCCAGCAGTTTAGGGGACAGGGTTTACTACGAGCAGTACTTC.

J is TRBJ2-7 and V is TRBV30; tentatively, D is TRBD1 (5 bases). The germline V gene has CDR1 GTSNPN and CDR2 SVGIG (reference sequence). V dropped 4 bases and J dropped 5 bases, with 9 bases sitting between them. The CDR3 is 11 amino acids. As DNA, the CDR3 is TGTGCCTGGACAGGGATCAACGAGCAGTACTTC. Protein product: CAWTGINEQYF.

This clonotype was seen more than once but under ten times. The V gene is TRBV3-1, the J gene TRBJ1-2; D not resolved. The CDR3 runs to 15 residues. Trimming took 1 base from V and 4 from J, leaving 13 bases between them. Germline loops: CDR1 LGHDT, CDR2 YNNKEL (reference sequence). The CDR3 loop reads CASSQAQGRLYGYTF. Here the CDR3 DNA reads TGTGCCAGCAGCCAAGCTCAAGGGCGACTCTATGGCTACACCTTC.

This clonotype was observed a few times. V and J are TRBV20-1 and TRBJ2-5, with D possibly TRBD1 on 6 matching bases. The CDR3 is 14 residues long. Trimming stripped 3 bases from V and 5 bases from J, with 16 bases between. Germline-derived CDR1 and CDR2 are DFQATT and SNEGSKA (reference sequence). The CDR3 bases are TGCAGTGCTAGGACAGGTTTCGTAGGGGAGACCCAGTACTTC. Its protein product is CSARTGFVGETQYF.

This sequence joins TRBV20-1 and TRBJ1-4; no clear D gene. Germline V lookup: CDR1 DFQATT, CDR2 SNEGSKA (reference sequence). The V end lost 5 bases, the J end lost 2 bases, and 9 bases lay between the germline ends. The CDR3 is 13 amino acids. In nucleotides, the CDR3 is TGCAGTGCTCACAGAACCACTAATGAAAAACTGTTTTTT. It translates to CSAHRTTNEKLFF.

This chain uses TRBV20-1 with TRBJ1-5, with 7 bases matching TRBD1. Germline values: CDR1 DFQATT, CDR2 SNEGSKA (reference sequence). With V trimmed by 7 bases and J by 2 bases, 5 bases remained unmatched. The CDR3 contains 13 residues. The CDR3 region is CSGQGDGNQPQHF. CDR3 DNA: TGCAGTGGGCAGGGGGACGGCAATCAGCCCCAGCATTTT.

This clonotype was seen many times. The genes are TRBV29-1 and TRBJ2-4, with a possible D match to TRBD2 (5 bases). The CDR3 covers 15 residues. V lost 7 bases, J lost 0 bases, and 16 bases lay in between. Germline CDR1 SQVTM, CDR2 ANQGSEA. CDR3 amino acids: CSAVQAAKAKNIQYF. CDR3 nucleotide sequence: TGCAGCGCTGTCCAAGCGGCAAAAGCCAAAAACATTCAGTACTTC.

This clonotype has more than one count but fewer than ten. The chain couples TRBV29-1 to TRBJ1-2, with 9 bases matching TRBD1. Looked up from germline, CDR1 is SQVTM and CDR2 is ANQGSEA. CDR3 size: 14 residues. With 7 bases clipped from V and 1 base from J, the junction kept 7 bases outside the gene matches. CDR3 region: CSATGGPLNYGYTF. CDR3 DNA: TGCAGCGCCACAGGGGGCCCCCTTAACTATGGCTACACCTTC.

This chain connects TRBV7-6 to TRBJ1-4; no clear D. Germline CDR1 SGHVS, CDR2 FNYEAQ. The CDR3 extends over 13 amino acids. V was cut by 5 bases and J by 10 bases, with 14 bases left in between. The DNA for the CDR3 is TGTGCCAGCAGCCCCGCTTGGGAAGGAAAACTGTTTTTT. This encodes CASSPAWEGKLFF. Variable domain in full (rest from reference TRBV7-6 and TRBJ1-4): GAGVSQSPRYKVTKRGQDVALRCDPISGHVSLYWYRQALGQGPEFLTYFNYEAQQDKSGLPNDRFSAERPEGSISTLTIQRTEQRDSAMYRCASSPAWEGKLFFGSGTQLSVL.

This clonotype was recorded a few times. The rearrangement links TRBV7-9 to TRBJ1-1; no clear D. The V gene's germline CDR1 is SEHNR and CDR2 FQNEAQ (reference sequence). This CDR3 is built from 14 residues. V lost 5 bases and J lost 4, with 14 bases in between. The CDR3 DNA reads TGTGCCAGCAGCCCCCCCGGCAGCCCCACTGAAGCTTTCTTT. Protein product: CASSPPGSPTEAFF.

The J gene is TRBJ2-7, the V gene TRBV10-3, with 13 bases fitting TRBD2. CDR3 size: 18 residues. The germline CDR1 and CDR2 sequences are ENHRY and SYGVKD. Trimming cost V 0 bases and J 6 bases; bases outside gene matches: 11. CDR3 sequence (DNA): TGTGCCATCAGTGAGTCGCGGGACACAGGACTAGCGGGAGTCGAGCAGTACTTC. This encodes CAISESRDTGLAGVEQYF.

The chain joins TRBV18 to TRBJ2-5; the D is unclear. Germline lookup yields CDR1 KGHSH and CDR2 LQKENI. V lost 3 bases to trimming and J lost 4 bases, with 9 bases between them. The CDR3 is made up of 13 amino acids. In DNA form, the CDR3 reads TGTGCCAGCTCACCTGGACCAAGAGAGACCCAGTACTTC. It yields the protein CASSPGPRETQYF. The full variable domain, with the rest looked up from reference TRBV18 and TRBJ2-5, is NAGVMQNPRHLVRRRGQEARLRCSPMKGHSHVYWYRQLPEEGLKFMVYLQKENIIDESGMPKERFSAEFPKEGPSILRIQQVVRGDSAAYFCASSPGPRETQYFGPGTRLLVL.

The chain recombines TRBV10-3 with TRBJ1-6, with TRBD1 matching 9 bases. This CDR3 has 15 amino acids. After removal of 6 bases from V and 0 bases from J, the junction contained 0 bases not matched to a gene. CDR1 and CDR2 (germline): ENHRY, SYGVKD. The CDR3 bases are TGTGCCATCAGGACAGGGGGCTCCTATAATTCACCCCTCCACTTT. As protein: CAIRTGGSYNSPLHF.

Points on this clonotype: A much larger clone lies a single base off, so this may be a read error. The V gene is TRBV10-3, the J gene TRBJ1-1; D gene unclear. V lost 4 bases to trimming and J lost 0 bases, with 3 bases between them. This CDR3 is built from 12 residues. Germline-derived CDR1 and CDR2 are ENHRY and SYGVKD. The CDR3 sequence is CAISAVNTEAFF. The CDR3 DNA reads as TGTGCCATCAGTGCGGTGAACACTGAAGCTTTCTTT.

Written as DNA, the CDR3 is TGTGCCAGCAGTTTATGGGGGGGACAGGGGGAGACCCAGTACTTC. It encodes CASSLWGGQGETQYF. This chain uses TRBV28 with TRBJ2-5; 10 bases fit TRBD1. V was pared by 0 bases and J by 5 bases, with 3 bases of the junction left unmatched. CDR3 length: 15 amino acids. The germline CDR1 and CDR2 sequences are MDHEN and SYDVKM.

This clonotype has a count of ten or more. This chain joins TRBV12-3 or TRBV12-4 and TRBJ2-7; D is unresolved. With 4 bases removed from V and 3 bases from J, the gap between germline ends came to 7 bases. CDR3 length: 12 amino acids. The CDR3 spells CASSSLFYEQYF. CDR3 nucleotide sequence: TGTGCCAGCAGTTCCCTCTTCTACGAGCAGTACTTC.

The chain recombines TRBV20-1 with TRBJ2-5; TRBD2 might be the D (5 bases). Trimming removed 0 bases from V and 2 bases from J, with 13 bases in between. The V gene's germline CDR1 is DFQATT and CDR2 SNEGSKA (reference sequence). The CDR3 has 15 amino acids. The CDR3 DNA is TGCAGTGCTAGAGATCAGCTAACGGGGCAAGAGACCCAGTACTTC. Its translation: CSARDQLTGQETQYF.